This T cell receptor beta chain appears in the sequencing data of a study of Ad26.COV2.S vaccination and SARS-CoV-2 variants. Study information: The authors gave Ad26.COV2.S intramuscularly, either once or twice 56 days apart.

V was pared by 3 bases and J by 5 bases, with 10 bases between. Germline V lookup: CDR1 MNHEY, CDR2 SMNVEV (reference sequence). This CDR3 is built from 13 residues. TCRdb's table, derived via immunoSEQ multiplex PCR, lists solely in-frame clones and lacks some. The sample has about 400,000 clones; 89% are singletons. Treatment defined: some 19 received Ad26.COV2.S at low or high dose, single or two shots; 5 received placebo; per-sample allocation not given. Sampling took place 63 days after the first vaccine or placebo injection. The sequencing here drew on peripheral blood, taken in a trial of Ad26.COV2.S vaccine versus placebo. The origin of this receptor is a person aged 18-60 years who received the Ad26.COV2.S COVID-19 vaccine or a placebo. The J gene is TRBJ1-1, the V gene TRBV27, with D hard to call. The CDR3 nucleotides read TGTGCCAGCAGTTTGTCAGCCTCAACTGAAGCTTTCTTT. Its translation is CASSLSASTEAFF.